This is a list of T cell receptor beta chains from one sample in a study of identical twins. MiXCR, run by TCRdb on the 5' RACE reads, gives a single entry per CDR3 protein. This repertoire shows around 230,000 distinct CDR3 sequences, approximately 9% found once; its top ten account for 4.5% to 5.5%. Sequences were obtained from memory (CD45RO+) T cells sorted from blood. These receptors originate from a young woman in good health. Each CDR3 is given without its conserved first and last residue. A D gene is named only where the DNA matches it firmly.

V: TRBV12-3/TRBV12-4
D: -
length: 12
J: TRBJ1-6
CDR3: ASSFTGRTSPLH

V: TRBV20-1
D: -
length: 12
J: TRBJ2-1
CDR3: SASKGGRDKDLF

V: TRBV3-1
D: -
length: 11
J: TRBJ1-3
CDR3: ASSQHSGNTIY

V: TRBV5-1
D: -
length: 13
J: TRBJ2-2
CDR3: ASSLDSANTGELF

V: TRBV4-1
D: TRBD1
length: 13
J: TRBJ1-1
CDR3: ASSPSTGLRTEAF

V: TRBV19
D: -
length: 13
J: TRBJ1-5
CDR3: ASSRTRGEGQPQH

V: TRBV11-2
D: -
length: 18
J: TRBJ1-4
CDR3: ASSFPKAVRDGSTNEKLF

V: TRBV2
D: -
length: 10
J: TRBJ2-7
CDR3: ASMGVRPEQY

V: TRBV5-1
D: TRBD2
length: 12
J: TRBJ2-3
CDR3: ASSSGGSGDTQY

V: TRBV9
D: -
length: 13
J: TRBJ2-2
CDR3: ASSVMELGAGELF

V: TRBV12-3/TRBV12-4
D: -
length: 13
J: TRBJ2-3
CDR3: ASSLRGASTDTQY

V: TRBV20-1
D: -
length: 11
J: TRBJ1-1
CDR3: RFSTVLNTEAF

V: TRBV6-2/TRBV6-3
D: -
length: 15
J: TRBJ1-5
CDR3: ASSYSAFGQNNQPQH

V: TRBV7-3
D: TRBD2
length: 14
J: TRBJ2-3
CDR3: ASSRASGGSADTQY

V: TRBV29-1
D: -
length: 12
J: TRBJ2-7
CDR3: SVGRYVGDYEQY

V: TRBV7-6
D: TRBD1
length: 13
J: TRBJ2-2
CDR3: ASIPGQGANGELF

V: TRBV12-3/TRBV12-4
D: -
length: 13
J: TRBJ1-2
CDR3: ASSLADGRTYGYT

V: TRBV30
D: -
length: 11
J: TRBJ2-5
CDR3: AWSVLDWETQY

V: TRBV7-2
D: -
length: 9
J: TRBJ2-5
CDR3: ASSPRGTQY

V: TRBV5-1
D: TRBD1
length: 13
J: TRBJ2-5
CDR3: ASSSDRVLGETQY

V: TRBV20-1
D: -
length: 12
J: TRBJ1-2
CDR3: SASSQGGDYGYT

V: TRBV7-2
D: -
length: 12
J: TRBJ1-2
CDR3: ASSLLGGGYGYT

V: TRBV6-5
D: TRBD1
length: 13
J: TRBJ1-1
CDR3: ASSASTGGGTEAF

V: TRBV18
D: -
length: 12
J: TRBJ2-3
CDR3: ASSPVESTDTQY

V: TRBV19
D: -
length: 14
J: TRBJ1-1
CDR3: ASSISWGSLNTEAF

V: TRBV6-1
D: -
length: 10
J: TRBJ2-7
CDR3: ASTMRHYEQY

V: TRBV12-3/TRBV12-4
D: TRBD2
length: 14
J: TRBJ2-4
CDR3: ASSFRGGASKNIQY

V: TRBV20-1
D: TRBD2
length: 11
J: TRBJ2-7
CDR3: SASGGGFYEQY

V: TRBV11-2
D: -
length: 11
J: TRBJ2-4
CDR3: ASSLVASSIQY

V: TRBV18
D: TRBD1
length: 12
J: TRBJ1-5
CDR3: ASSPRQGSPTQH

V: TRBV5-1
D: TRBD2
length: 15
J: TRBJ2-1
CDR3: ASSLRTSGREKNEQF

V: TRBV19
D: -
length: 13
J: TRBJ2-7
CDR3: ASSTLGMSSHEQY

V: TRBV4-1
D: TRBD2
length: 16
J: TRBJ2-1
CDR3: ASSASMSGSGVYNEQF

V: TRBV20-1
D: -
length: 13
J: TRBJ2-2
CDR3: SARDLGRITGELF

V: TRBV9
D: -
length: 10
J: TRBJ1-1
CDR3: ASSPRSGLAF

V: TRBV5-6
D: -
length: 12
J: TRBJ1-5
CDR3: ASSLTGMGQPQH

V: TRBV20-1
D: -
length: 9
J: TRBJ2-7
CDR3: SAALREEQY

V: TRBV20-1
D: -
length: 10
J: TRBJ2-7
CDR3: SSSGATYEQY

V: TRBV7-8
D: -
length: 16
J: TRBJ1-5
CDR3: ASSLFRLGAYSNQPQH

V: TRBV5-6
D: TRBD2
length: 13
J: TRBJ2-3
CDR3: ASSLRLARTDTQY

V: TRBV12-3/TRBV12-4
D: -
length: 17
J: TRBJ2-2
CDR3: ASSLVSYSPKKGTGELF

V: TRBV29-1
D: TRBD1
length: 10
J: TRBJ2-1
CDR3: SVGQGAGEQF

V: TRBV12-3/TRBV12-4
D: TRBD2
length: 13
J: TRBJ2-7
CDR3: ASSQGTSPRYEQY

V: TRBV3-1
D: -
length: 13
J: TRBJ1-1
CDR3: ASSRPGRENTEAF

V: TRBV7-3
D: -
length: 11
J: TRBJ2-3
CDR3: ASSLPNTDTQY

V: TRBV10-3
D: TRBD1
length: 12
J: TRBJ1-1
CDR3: AIGEQGGDTEAF

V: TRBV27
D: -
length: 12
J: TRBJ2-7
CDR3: ASSFSESSYEQY

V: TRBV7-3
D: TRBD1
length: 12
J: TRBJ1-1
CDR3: ASSWDRDVTEAF

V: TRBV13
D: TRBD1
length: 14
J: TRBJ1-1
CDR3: ASSTRQGRGNTEAF

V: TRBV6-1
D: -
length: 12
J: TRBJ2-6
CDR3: ASQKNSGANVLT

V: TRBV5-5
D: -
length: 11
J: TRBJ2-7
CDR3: ASSLLSGYEQY

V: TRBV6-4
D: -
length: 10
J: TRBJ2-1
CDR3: ASSDFNHEQF

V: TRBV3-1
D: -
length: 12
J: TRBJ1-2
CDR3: ASSQPGHSYGYT

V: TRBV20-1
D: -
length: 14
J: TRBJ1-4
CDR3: SARPGHANTNEKLF

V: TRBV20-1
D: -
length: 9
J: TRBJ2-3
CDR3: SASRTDTQY

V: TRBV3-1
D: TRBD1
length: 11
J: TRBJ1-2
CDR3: ASRSQGAYGYT

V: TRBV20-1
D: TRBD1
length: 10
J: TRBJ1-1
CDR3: SASQGQGEAF